This TCR beta chain was retrieved from a study of metastatic and nonmetastatic thyroid tumors. Study in general: From malignant and benign thyroid patients, repertoires in blood and in tumor or nodule tissue were compared.

Each patient went into thyroid surgery without having received any treatment. Study conclusions and caveats: For both blood and tumor, malignant thyroid tumors reportedly showed significantly higher TCR beta diversity than benign nodules did.

Germline loops: CDR1 MDHEN, CDR2 SYDVKM. V lost 5 bases to trimming and J lost 0 bases; unmatched junction nucleotides: 15. The CDR3 has 18 amino acids. In its sample, this clone was seen a few times. As yet, its antigen is unknown. Authors' processing steps: The study built a papillary thyroid cancer distant-metastasis classifier from CDR3 differences across clinicopathological groups. TCRdb re-analyzed the PCR reads using MiXCR. TCRdb's processing, not the authors', yielded these V and J calls. The sample shows just under 5,500 clones, approximately 30% of them seen only once. The chain joins TRBV28 to TRBJ2-7; TRBD1 matches at 8 bases. This sequence was found in a female donor with papillary thyroid cancer or a benign thyroid nodule (not recorded which). Some clones in this sample may be carry-over from other donors' samples. Sequenced material: adjacent normal tissue. This CDR3 reads CASSPRTGNFHLSYEQYF. The CDR3 DNA reads as TGTGCCAGCAGTCCTCGGACAGGGAACTTCCACCTCTCCTACGAGCAGTACTTC.